This paragraph reports one TCR beta chain. This sample is drawn from a study of blood T cell repertoires in COVID-19. Study-level information: Material from acute and convalescent COVID-19 was sourced from the United States, Italy and Spain. T cells, B-cell-depleted T cells, or PBMCs supplied cDNA or gDNA.

Original analysis: Reference gene primer amplification in the assay estimated nucleated cell counts. TCRdb's table, derived via immunoSEQ multiplex PCR, lists solely in-frame clones and lacks some. The V and J calls and the clone size are those of that table, but D and trimming were determined from the DNA. This sample has 55,000 to 90,000 clones, with around nine tenths found just once. The CDR3 extends over 12 amino acids. V lost 2 bases and J lost 8, with 7 bases in between. CDR1 and CDR2 from the germline V gene are SGHAT and FQNNGV. The specimen sequenced was peripheral blood. The V call is TRBV11-2, the J call TRBJ2-4; D ambiguous. The receptor was derived from a woman aged 60-75 years with acute or convalescent COVID-19. CDR3: CASSLISHIQYF. CDR3 bases: TGTGCCAGCAGCTTAATCAGTCACATTCAGTACTTC.